This T cell receptor beta chain stems from a study of cytomegalovirus exposure and HLA in healthy donors. The wider study: About 85 million unique TCRs from HLA-typed donors were held in an early release of data.

Study results and limitations: Diagnosis of cytomegalovirus status made by the classifier reportedly showed high specificity and sensitivity. A later analysis reportedly found that, within productive TCRs, an Asian-associated ancestry cluster had fewer N-insertions than the mean observed across the roughly 630 donors. The listing of roughly 160 TCR beta chains classed them as cytomegalovirus-associated.

The PCR was carried out with 60 Vbeta primers and 13 Jbeta primers. Using immunoSEQ multiplex PCR, the repertoire was profiled, and TCRdb retains in-frame clones only, with some absent. Of under 200,000 clones listed, about three quarters are singletons. Comment on this clone: Its matching antigen is unknown.

Looked up from germline, CDR1 is SGHRS and CDR2 is YFSETQ. V was pared by 4 bases and J by 3 bases, with 4 bases of the junction left unmatched. The CDR3 is 14 residues long. The sequence was collected from a woman between 25 and 40 years old in good health and CMV-seronegative. The chain uses TRBV5-1 and TRBJ1-1, with TRBD1 identical over 9 bases. Material: PBMCs. The CDR3 bases are TGCGCCAGCAGCCCCGGGACAGGGTACACTGAAGCTTTCTTT. It is translated as CASSPGTGYTEAFF.